Listed below are T cell receptor beta chains from one sample, sequenced in a study of T cells after yellow fever vaccination. Each CDR3 protein gets one entry after TCRdb re-called the 5' RACE reads with MiXCR. The table has some 560,000 distinct CDR3 sequences, 15% to 20% seen once. The starting material was PBMCs, obtained 15 days after the yellow fever booster vaccination. All receptors come from a man younger than 45 who received the YFV17D yellow fever vaccine. The CDR3 runs from the conserved cysteine through the conserved F or W. A D gene is named only where the DNA matches it firmly. A row's size may be missing; if present it is once, few, many or a size class.

>TRBV29-1|NA|TRBJ2-5|NA
CSGGPMQETQYF
TGCAGCGGGGGTCCCATGCAAGAGACCCAGTACTTC
>TRBV29-1|TRBD1|TRBJ1-5|few
CSAGTANQPQHF
TGCAGCGCTGGGACAGCCAATCAGCCCCAGCATTTT
>TRBV27|NA|TRBJ2-5|few
CASSAQGEETQYF
TGTGCCAGCAGTGCCCAGGGTGAAGAGACCCAGTACTTC
>TRBV9|TRBD2|TRBJ2-5|few
CASSARTSGAQETQYF
TGTGCCAGCAGCGCCCGGACTAGCGGGGCGCAAGAGACCCAGTACTTC
>TRBV3-1|TRBD2|TRBJ2-3|NA
CASRSSGRGNTDTQYF
TGTGCCAGCAGGTCTAGCGGGAGGGGGAACACAGATACGCAGTATTTT
>TRBV20-1|NA|TRBJ2-7|few
CSARVGQNEQYF
TGCAGTGCTAGAGTCGGACAAAACGAGCAGTACTTC
>TRBV6-5|NA|TRBJ2-1|NA
CASSLGGIRNEQFF
TGTGCCAGCAGTTTGGGGGGCATACGCAATGAGCAGTTCTTC
>TRBV6-2/TRBV6-3|TRBD1|TRBJ2-2|NA
CASSYSDRAGTGELFF
TGTGCCAGCAGTTACTCGGACAGGGCGGGCACCGGGGAGCTGTTTTTT
>TRBV6-2/TRBV6-3|NA|TRBJ2-7|NA
CASSYSGAGRGSDEQYF
TGTGCCAGCAGTTATTCGGGTGCGGGCAGGGGAAGCGACGAGCAGTACTTC
>TRBV6-6|NA|TRBJ2-1|NA
CASSPYPGYEQFF
TGTGCCAGCAGCCCTTACCCGGGGTATGAGCAGTTCTTC
>TRBV19|TRBD1|TRBJ2-4|NA
CASQDRELAKNIQYF
TGTGCCAGCCAAGACAGGGAGCTAGCCAAAAACATTCAGTACTTC
>TRBV7-9|TRBD1|TRBJ2-2|NA
CASSFRDRVLTGELFF
TGTGCCAGCAGCTTCAGAGACAGGGTCCTAACCGGGGAGCTGTTTTTT
>TRBV20-1|NA|TRBJ2-5|once
CSAREPGVGTGAQYF
TGCAGTGCTAGGGAGCCTGGAGTGGGTACTGGAGCCCAGTACTTC
>TRBV12-3/TRBV12-4|NA|TRBJ2-4|NA
CASRHPGAGSGNIQYF
TGTGCCAGCAGGCACCCAGGGGCGGGATCCGGAAACATTCAGTACTTC
>TRBV10-3|NA|TRBJ1-1|NA
CAISEARGANTEAFF
TGTGCCATCAGTGAGGCCAGGGGTGCGAACACTGAAGCTTTCTTT
>TRBV27|NA|TRBJ1-1|NA
CASSLYRVGSTEAFF
TGTGCCAGCAGTTTGTACAGGGTGGGGAGCACTGAAGCTTTCTTT
>TRBV9|NA|TRBJ2-3|few
CASSLTRAGPSFTDTQYF
TGTGCCAGCAGCTTAACCCGGGCAGGGCCCTCCTTCACAGATACGCAGTATTTT
>TRBV23-1|NA|TRBJ2-7|NA
CASRGCYEQYF
TGCGCCAGCAGGGGGTGCTACGAGCAGTACTTC
>TRBV6-5|TRBD1|TRBJ2-5|few
CASSSWDRRETQYF
TGTGCCAGCAGTTCTTGGGACAGGCGAGAGACCCAGTACTTC
>TRBV6-2/TRBV6-3|NA|TRBJ2-3|NA
CASRNPPGRKEGDTQYF
TGTGCCAGCAGAAATCCCCCGGGACGAAAAGAGGGGGATACGCAGTATTTT
>TRBV15|TRBD1|TRBJ2-3|few
CATSRGQGAADTQYF
TGTGCCACCAGCCGCGGACAGGGGGCGGCAGATACGCAGTATTTT
>TRBV7-2|NA|TRBJ1-1|NA
CASSLGGLEAFF
TGTGCCAGCAGCTTAGGGGGTCTTGAAGCTTTCTTT
>TRBV15|NA|TRBJ2-3|NA
CATSGGPDTQYF
TGTGCCACCAGCGGGGGTCCAGATACGCAGTATTTT
>TRBV7-9|TRBD2|TRBJ2-2|NA
CASSRLAGPNTGELFF
TGTGCCAGCAGCCGACTAGCGGGACCGAACACCGGGGAGCTGTTTTTT
>TRBV7-2|NA|TRBJ2-1|NA
CARGTGTGYNEQFF
TGTGCCAGGGGAACGGGGACCGGCTACAATGAGCAGTTCTTC